The rows below give T cell receptor beta chains drawn from one sample of a study of Graves' ophthalmopathy and Graves' hyperthyroidism. From the multiplex PCR reads, TCRdb called clonotypes with MiXCR, one entry per CDR3 protein. The profile shows approximately 700,000 distinct CDR3 sequences, roughly two fifths of them singletons. The sample was peripheral blood. Receptors were obtained from an adult man with Graves' ophthalmopathy. Both conserved end residues are trimmed from each CDR3. The D gene is left open where the match is weak.

- TRBJ2-7 TRBV27 ASSSSGNEQY
- TRBJ1-2 TRBV11-2 ASSVGTATWGYGYT
- TRBJ2-2 TRBV7-9 ASSLEHRGTGELF
- TRBJ2-6 TRBV11-2 ASSLFFNQGGANVLT
- TRBJ1-6 TRBV7-9 ASSLVGSSYNSPLH
- TRBJ2-3 TRBV2 ASGTHTTDTQY
TRBD1 TRBJ1-2 TRBV7-2 ASSPGTGGYT
TRBD1 TRBJ2-7 TRBV20-1 SAPNRGRRY
TRBD1 TRBJ1-2 TRBV2 ASSRGQGPNYGYT
- TRBJ2-5 TRBV2 ASRDGWQETQY
TRBD2 TRBJ2-2 TRBV7-3 ASSQSGVNTGELF
- TRBJ1-2 TRBV2 ASSETGSGYT
- TRBJ1-1 TRBV7-9 ASSLEPVGTEAF
- TRBJ2-3 TRBV7-2 ASSLSQSTDTQY
TRBD2 TRBJ2-7 TRBV6-4 ASSLGLGVLGEQY
- TRBJ1-1 TRBV25-1 ASSDTASSGAF
TRBD1 TRBJ1-1 TRBV13 ASSSLQGVLNTEAF
TRBD2 TRBJ2-5 TRBV7-2 ASSRTSEQETQY
- TRBJ2-2 TRBV7-2 ASSHPQNRAGELF
- TRBJ2-2 TRBV7-9 ASSLGLPQTNTGELF
- TRBJ2-7 TRBV7-9 ASSLDHLQGPWEQY
TRBD2 TRBJ2-7 TRBV2 ASSTPSGRVYEQY
- TRBJ2-2 TRBV5-4 ASSSVQRNTGELF
- TRBJ1-1 TRBV20-1 SAREGLNTEAS
- TRBJ2-2 TRBV11-1 ASSFSSTPYNTGELF
- TRBJ1-1 TRBV11-1 ASVEGTGHTEAF
- TRBJ2-6 TRBV7-2 ATSSGEGANVLT
TRBD1 TRBJ1-5 TRBV19 ASSERGQRNQPQH
TRBD1 TRBJ2-7 TRBV15 ATSRGTGYHEQY
- TRBJ1-5 TRBV6-2/TRBV6-3 ASSQEHMGSQPQH
- TRBJ1-4 TRBV7-9 ASSLGGPNEKLF
- TRBJ1-2 TRBV5-1 ASSSPPFGVTDYGYT